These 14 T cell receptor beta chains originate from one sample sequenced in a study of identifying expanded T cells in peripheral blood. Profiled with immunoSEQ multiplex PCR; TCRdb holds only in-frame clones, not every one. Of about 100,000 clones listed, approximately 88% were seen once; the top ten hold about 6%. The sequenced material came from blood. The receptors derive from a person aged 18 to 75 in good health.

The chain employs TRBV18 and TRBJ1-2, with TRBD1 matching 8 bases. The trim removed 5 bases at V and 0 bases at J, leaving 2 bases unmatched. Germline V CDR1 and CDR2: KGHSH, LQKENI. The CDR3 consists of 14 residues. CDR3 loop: CASSMDRANYGYTF. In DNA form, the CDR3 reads TGTGCCAGCTCAATGGACAGGGCTAACTATGGCTACACCTTC.

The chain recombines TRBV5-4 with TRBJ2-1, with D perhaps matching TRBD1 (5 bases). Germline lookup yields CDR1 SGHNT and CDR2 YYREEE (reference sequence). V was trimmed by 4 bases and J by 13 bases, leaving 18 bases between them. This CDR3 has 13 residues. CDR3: CASSIFWGAEQFF. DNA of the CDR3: TGTGCCAGCAGCATCTTTTGGGGCGCGGAACAGTTCTTC.

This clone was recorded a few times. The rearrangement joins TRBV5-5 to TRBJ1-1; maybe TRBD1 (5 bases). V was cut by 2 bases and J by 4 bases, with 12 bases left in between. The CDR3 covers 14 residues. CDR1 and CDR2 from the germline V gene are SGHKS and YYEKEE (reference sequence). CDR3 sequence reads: CASSFMGLGTEAFF. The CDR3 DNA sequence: TGTGCCAGCAGCTTTATGGGGCTTGGCACTGAAGCTTTCTTT.

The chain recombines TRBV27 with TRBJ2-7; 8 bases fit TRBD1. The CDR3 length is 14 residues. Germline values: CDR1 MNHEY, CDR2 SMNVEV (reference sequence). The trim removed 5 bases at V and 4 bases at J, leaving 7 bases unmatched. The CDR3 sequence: CASSRGQAPYEQYF. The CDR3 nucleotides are TGTGCCAGCAGTCGGGGACAGGCTCCATACGAGCAGTACTTC.

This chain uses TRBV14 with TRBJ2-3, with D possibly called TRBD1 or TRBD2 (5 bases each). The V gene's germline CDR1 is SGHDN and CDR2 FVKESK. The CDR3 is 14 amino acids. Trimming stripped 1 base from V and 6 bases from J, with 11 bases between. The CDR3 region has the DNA TGTGCCAGCAGCCAAGTTGGGGGTTCCGATACGCAGTATTTT. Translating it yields CASSQVGGSDTQYF.

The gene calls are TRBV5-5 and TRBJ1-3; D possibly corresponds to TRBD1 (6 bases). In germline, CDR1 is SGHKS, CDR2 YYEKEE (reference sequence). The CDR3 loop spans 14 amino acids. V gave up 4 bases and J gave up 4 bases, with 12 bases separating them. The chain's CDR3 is CASSTTGSGNTIYF. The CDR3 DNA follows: TGTGCCAGCAGCACGACAGGTTCCGGAAACACCATATATTTT.

CDR3 residues: CASSYSRTKNTEAFF. The CDR3 DNA follows: TGTGCCAGCAGTTACTCGCGGACAAAGAACACTGAAGCTTTCTTT. V usage is TRBV6-5 and J usage is TRBJ1-1, with D possibly being TRBD1 (5 bases). Looked up from germline, CDR1 is MNHEY and CDR2 is SVGAGI. This CDR3 has 15 residues. Deletions cut 0 bases from V and 1 base from J, with 9 bases between.

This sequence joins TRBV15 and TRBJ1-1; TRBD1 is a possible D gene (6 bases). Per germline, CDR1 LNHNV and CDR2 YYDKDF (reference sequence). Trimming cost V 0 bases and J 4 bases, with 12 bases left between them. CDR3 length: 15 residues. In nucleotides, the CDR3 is TGTGCCACCAGCAGAGAAACAGGGTCGGTCACTGAAGCTTTCTTT. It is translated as CATSRETGSVTEAFF.

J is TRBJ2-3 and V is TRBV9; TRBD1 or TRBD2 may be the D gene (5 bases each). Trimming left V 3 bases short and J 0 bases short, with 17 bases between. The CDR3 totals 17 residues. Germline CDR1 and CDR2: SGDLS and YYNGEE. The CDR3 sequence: CASSAPRGERSTDTQYF. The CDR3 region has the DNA TGTGCCAGCAGCGCCCCCAGAGGGGAGCGCAGCACAGATACGCAGTATTTT.

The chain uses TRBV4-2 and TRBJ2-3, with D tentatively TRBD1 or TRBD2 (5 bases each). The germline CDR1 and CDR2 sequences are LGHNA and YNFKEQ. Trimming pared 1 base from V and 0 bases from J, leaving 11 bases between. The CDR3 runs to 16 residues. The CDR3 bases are TGTGCCAGCAGCCAAGTTATGGGGGACAGCACAGATACGCAGTATTTT. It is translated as CASSQVMGDSTDTQYF.

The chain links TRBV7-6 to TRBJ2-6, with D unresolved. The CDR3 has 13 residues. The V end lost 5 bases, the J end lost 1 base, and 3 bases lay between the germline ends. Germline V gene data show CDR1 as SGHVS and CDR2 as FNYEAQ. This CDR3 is CASSRSGANVLTF. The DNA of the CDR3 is TGTGCCAGCAGCCGTTCTGGGGCCAACGTCCTGACTTTC.

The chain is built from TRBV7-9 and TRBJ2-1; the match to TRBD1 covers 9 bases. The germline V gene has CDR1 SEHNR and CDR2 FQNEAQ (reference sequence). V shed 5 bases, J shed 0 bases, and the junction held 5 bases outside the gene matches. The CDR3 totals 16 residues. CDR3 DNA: TGTGCCAGCAGCCGATTGGGACAGGGCTCCTACAATGAGCAGTTCTTC. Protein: CASSRLGQGSYNEQFF.

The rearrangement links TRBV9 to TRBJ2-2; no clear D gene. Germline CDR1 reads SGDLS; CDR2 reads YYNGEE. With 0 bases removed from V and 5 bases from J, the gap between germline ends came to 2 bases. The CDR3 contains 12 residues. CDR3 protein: CASSVVTGELFF. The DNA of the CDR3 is TGTGCCAGCAGCGTAGTTACCGGGGAGCTGTTTTTT.

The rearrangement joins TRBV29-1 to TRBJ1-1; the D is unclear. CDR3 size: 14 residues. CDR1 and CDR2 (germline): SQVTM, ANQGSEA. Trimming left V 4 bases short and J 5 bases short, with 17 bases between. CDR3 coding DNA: TGCAGCGTTGGGGCCGGTACAAGGTCGACTGAAGCTTTCTTT. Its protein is CSVGAGTRSTEAFF.